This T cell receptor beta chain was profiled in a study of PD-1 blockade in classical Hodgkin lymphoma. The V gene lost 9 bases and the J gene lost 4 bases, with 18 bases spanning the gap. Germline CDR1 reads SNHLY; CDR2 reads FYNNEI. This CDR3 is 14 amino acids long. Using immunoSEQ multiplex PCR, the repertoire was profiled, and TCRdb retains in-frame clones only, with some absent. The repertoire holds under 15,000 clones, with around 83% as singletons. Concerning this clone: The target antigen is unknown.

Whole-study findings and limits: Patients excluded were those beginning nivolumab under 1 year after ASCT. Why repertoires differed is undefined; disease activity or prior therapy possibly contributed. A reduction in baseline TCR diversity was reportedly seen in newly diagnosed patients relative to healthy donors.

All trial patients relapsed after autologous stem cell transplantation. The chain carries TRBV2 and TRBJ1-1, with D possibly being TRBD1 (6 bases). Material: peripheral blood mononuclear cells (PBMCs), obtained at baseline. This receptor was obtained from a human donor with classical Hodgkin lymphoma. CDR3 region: CASALGAVGTEAFF. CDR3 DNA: TGTGCCAGTGCTCTGGGGGCGGTCGGCACTGAAGCTTTCTTT.